This T cell receptor (beta chain) was recovered during a study of T cell responses to AZD1222 COVID-19 vaccine. Findings and caveats of the study: Among spike-specific TCRs, nearly half reportedly target unmutated variant regions. Clonal diversity was possibly underestimated; the donors were predominantly white British and more often female.

For this clone: The antigen remains unidentified. Other DNA sequences in this sample translate to the same CDR3.

TCRdb's copy holds only in-frame clones and misses some; the assay was immunoSEQ multiplex PCR. This table has some 180,000 clones, 85% to 95% appearing once. The sequencing here drew on peripheral blood, taken 28 days after the second dose of the MenACWY control vaccine. The receptor was derived from an adult who received the MenACWY meningococcal vaccine as a control.

The CDR3 loop is CASSPSKNTEAFF. The DNA of the CDR3 is TGTGCCAGCTCACCATCAAAGAACACTGAAGCTTTCTTT. The chain employs TRBV18 and TRBJ1-1; D not certain. Germline V CDR1 and CDR2: KGHSH, LQKENI. There are 13 residues in the CDR3. The V gene lost 2 bases and the J gene lost 1 base, with 5 bases spanning the gap.